The TCR beta chain under discussion was sequenced for a study of cytomegalovirus exposure and HLA in healthy donors. About this clone: Its antigen is not identified.

V dropped 2 bases and J dropped 1; count of bases not matched to a gene: 3. Germline lookup yields CDR1 WSHSY and CDR2 SAAADI. This CDR3 region has 15 residues. Study outcomes and limitations: In vitro confirmation showed a few CMV-associated chains to be CMV antigen specific. Some public TCRs appeared in many individuals, while most sequences were rare. Being productive about 87% or about 30% of the time was typical of most TCR beta V segments in an earlier analysis.

A multiplex PCR was run with 60 Vbeta primers and 13 Jbeta primers. Clones were read by immunoSEQ multiplex PCR, and TCRdb kept only the in-frame ones, dropping some. The table has about 98,000 clones, roughly 70% seen once. V and J are TRBV10-2 and TRBJ2-5; 8 bases align to TRBD2. The sample comprised PBMCs. This TCR came from a man in his fifties in good health and CMV-seronegative. CDR3: CASSEEREGQETQYF. For the CDR3, the DNA is TGCGCCAGCAGTGAGGAACGGGAGGGCCAAGAGACCCAGTACTTC.